The clone carrying this T cell receptor beta chain was recorded a few times. What it recognizes is unknown. Lung cancer patients with chemo-refractory metastatic non-small-cell disease were given focal radiation plus CTLA-4 blockade with ipilimumab. This record comes from a study of radiotherapy plus CTLA-4 blockade in lung cancer. Study overall: Of the patients, over 15% showed objective responses and around 34% attained disease control. The study's findings and limits: An expansion of tumor-derived TCR clones occurred in blood after radiotherapy plus ipilimumab.

Sequencing was performed with immunoSEQ multiplex PCR; in TCRdb, only in-frame clones are kept and a portion is missing. The data show 55,000 or so clones, approximately 84% seen once. Germline CDR1 reads SGHDT; CDR2 reads YYEEEE. CDR3 length: 13 residues. J gave up 10 bases and V 3 bases, and 8 bases lay outside the gene matches. The sequence derives from a human donor with non-small cell lung cancer whose response to radiotherapy plus ipilimumab could not be evaluated. The sequencing here drew on peripheral blood, taken from a patient treated with radiotherapy plus ipilimumab. V gene TRBV5-6 combines with J gene TRBJ1-1, with 8 positions matching TRBD1. The CDR3 sequence is CASSSRTGLAAFF. CDR3 nucleotides: TGTGCCAGCAGCTCCCGGACAGGGTTGGCAGCTTTCTTT.